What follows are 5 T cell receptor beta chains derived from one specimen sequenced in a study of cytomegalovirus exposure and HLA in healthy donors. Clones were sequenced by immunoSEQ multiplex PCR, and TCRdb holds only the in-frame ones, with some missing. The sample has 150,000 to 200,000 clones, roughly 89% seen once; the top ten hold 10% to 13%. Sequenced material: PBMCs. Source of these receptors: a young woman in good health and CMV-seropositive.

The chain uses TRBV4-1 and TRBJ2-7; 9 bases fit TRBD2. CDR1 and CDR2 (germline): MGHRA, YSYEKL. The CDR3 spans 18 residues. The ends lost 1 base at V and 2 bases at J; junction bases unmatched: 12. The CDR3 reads CASSQGTSEVLLPYEQYF. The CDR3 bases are TGCGCCAGCAGCCAAGGGACTAGCGAGGTACTCCTGCCCTACGAGCAGTACTTC.

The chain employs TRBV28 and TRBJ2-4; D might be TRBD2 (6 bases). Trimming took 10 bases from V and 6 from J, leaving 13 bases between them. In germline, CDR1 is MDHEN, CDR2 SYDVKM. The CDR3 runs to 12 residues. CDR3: CATRTITNIQYF. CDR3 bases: TGTGCCACCCGGACTATCACAAACATTCAGTACTTC.

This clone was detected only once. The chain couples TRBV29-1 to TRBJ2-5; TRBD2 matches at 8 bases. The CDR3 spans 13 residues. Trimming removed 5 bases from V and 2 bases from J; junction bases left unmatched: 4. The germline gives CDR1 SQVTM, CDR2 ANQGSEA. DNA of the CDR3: TGCAGCGTTCCCGGGACTAGACAAGAGACCCAGTACTTC. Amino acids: CSVPGTRQETQYF.

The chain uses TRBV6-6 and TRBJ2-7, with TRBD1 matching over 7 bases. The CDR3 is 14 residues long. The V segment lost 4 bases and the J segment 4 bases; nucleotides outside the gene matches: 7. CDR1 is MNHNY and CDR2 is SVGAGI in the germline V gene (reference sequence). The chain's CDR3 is CASSSPGQTYEQYF. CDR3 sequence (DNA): TGTGCCAGCAGTTCACCGGGACAGACTTACGAGCAGTACTTC.

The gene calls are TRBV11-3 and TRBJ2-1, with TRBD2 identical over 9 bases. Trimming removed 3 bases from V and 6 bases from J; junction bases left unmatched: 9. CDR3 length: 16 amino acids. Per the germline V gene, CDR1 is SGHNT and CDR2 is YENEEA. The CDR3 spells CASSLGLAESLNEQFF. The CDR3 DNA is TGTGCCAGCAGCTTGGGACTAGCAGAATCCCTCAATGAGCAGTTCTTC.